This T cell receptor beta chain originates from a study of blood T cell repertoires in COVID-19 (dated by TCRdb to 2018 to 2020). Turning to the overall study: Collaborator samples came from the United States, Italy and Spain and covered acute and convalescent phases of COVID-19. The material from the prospective study consisted of cDNA or gDNA derived from T cells, B-cell-depleted T cells, or PBMCs. Deeply sampled blood TCRbeta repertoires from subjects exposed to, actively infected with, or recovered from COVID-19 were included in the dataset. The repertoires were released in a freely available public database intended as a resource for research on the immune response to SARS-CoV-2. The samples were drawn from the first 160 participants of the ongoing ImmuneRACE study and from 1,200 or so subjects provided by 6 global collaborators. Sample metadata almost always included a de-identified subject ID, COVID-19 status, age in years and sex. Where available, HLA class I and class II types were taken from metadata supplied by the sample provider and were not determined by assay-based typing.

A word on this clone: No cognate antigen has been identified for it. Base qualities are not provided; no much larger clone lies one nucleotide away.

TCRbeta CDR3 regions were amplified from genomic DNA using the immunoSEQ Assay, a bias-controlled multiplex PCR. The authors' analysis ran thus. The number of nucleated cells in each sample was estimated from the amplification of reference gene primers within the assay. Sequence reads were collapsed and filtered to measure the absolute abundance of every unique TCRbeta CDR3 rearrangement. For each sample, productive Simpson clonality was calculated by taking the square root of Simpson's diversity index across productive rearrangements. TCRdb carries this immuneACCESS record with in-frame sequences only. Its versions omit some clonotypes, under half of them owing to an unresolved V gene in the studies checked, with the rest unexplained. V and J calls and clone size are as listed in that table; D and trimming were resolved from the DNA. The sample records some 120,000 clones, 65% to 85% of which are singletons. In total, the top ten clones hold 17% of the sample.

One collaborating source in Seattle enrolled patients while the patients were actively infected and followed the patients over time throughout the course of disease. The collaborating institutions used their own protocols to collect whole blood in K2EDTA tubes. For TCRbeta analysis, collaborators shipped samples as frozen whole blood, isolated PBMCs, or DNA extracted from either of those sample types. The paper's findings and limits, for the study overall: The amount of clinical and demographic metadata varied by source and participant and was provided uncurated.

This TCR was sampled from a man aged 25-45 years with COVID-19, enrolled during active disease. The sequencing input was peripheral blood.

The CDR3 in this case is CASPLPSGRGTDTQYF. The DNA sequence reads TGTGCCAGCCCCCTTCCTAGCGGGAGGGGTACAGATACGCAGTATTTT. Recombination linked TRBV7-2 to TRBJ2-3, with TRBD2 matching 12 junction bases. Looking up the germline V gene yields CDR1 SGHTA and CDR2 FQGNSA. From V the trimming removes 8 bases and from J it removes 3 bases, while the gene matches leave 9 bases of the junction unaccounted for. The CDR3, from cysteine to phenylalanine, totals 16 residues. Kept here is only the CDR3 DNA, which spans 48 bases and is read in frame from base 1.